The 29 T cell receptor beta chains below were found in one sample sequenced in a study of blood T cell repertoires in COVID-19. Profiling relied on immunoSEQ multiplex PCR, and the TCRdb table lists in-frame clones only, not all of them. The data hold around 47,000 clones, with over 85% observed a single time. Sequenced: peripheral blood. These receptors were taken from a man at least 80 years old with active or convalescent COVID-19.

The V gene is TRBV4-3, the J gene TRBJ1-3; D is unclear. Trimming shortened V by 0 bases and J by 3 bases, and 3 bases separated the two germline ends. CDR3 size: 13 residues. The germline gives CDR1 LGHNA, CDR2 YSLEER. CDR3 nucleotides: TGCGCCAGCAGCCAAGATCATGGAAACACCATATATTTT. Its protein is CASSQDHGNTIYF.

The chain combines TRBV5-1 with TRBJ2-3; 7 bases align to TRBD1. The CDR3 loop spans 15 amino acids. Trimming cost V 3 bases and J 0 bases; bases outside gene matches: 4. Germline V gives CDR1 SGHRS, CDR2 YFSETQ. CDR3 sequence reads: CASSWGQLSTDTQYF. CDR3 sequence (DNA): TGCGCCAGCAGCTGGGGACAGCTAAGCACAGATACGCAGTATTTT. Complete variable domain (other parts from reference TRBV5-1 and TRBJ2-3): KAGVTQTPRYLIKTRGQQVTLSCSPISGHRSVSWYQQTPGQGLQFLFEYFSETQRNKGNFPGRFSGRQFSNSRSEMNVSTLELGDSALYLCASSWGQLSTDTQYFGPGTRLTVL.

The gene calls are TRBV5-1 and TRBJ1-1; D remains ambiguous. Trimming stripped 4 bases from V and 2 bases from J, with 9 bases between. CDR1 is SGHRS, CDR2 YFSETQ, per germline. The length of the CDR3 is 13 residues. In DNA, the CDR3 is TGCGCCAGCAGCCCCCGGTCCAACACTGAAGCTTTCTTT. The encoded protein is CASSPRSNTEAFF.

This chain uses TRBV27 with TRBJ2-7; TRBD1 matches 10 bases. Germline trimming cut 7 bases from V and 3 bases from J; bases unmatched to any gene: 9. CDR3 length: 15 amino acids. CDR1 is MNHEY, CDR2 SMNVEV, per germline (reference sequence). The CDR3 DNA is TGTGCCAGCAAGGGACAGGGGATCCGGGTCTACGAGCAGTACTTC. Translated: CASKGQGIRVYEQYF.

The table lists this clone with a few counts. The CDR3 here is CSVEEGGAGANVLTF. CDR3 coding DNA: TGCAGCGTTGAAGAAGGGGGCGCCGGGGCCAACGTCCTGACTTTC. V usage is TRBV29-1 and J usage is TRBJ2-6; 7 nucleotides agree with TRBD1. The germline V gene encodes CDR1 SQVTM and CDR2 ANQGSEA. V gave up 0 bases and J gave up 4 bases; unmatched junction bases: 3. This CDR3 is 15 amino acids long.

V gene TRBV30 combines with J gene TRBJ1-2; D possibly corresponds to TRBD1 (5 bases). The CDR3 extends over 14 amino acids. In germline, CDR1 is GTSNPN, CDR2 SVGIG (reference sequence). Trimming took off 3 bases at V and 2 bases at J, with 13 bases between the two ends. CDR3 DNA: TGTGCCTGGAGAGCAGGGCCGGAGAACTATGGCTACACCTTC. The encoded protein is CAWRAGPENYGYTF.

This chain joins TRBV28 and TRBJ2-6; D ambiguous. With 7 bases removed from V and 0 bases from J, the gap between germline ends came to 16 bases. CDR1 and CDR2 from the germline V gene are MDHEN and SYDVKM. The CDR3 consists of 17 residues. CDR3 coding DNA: TGTGCCAGCAACAACTCGGGTTTTACCTCTGGGGCCAACGTCCTGACTTTC. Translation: CASNNSGFTSGANVLTF. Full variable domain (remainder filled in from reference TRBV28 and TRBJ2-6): DVKVTQSSRYLVKRTGEKVFLECVQDMDHENMFWYRQDPGLGLRLIYFSYDVKMKEKGDIPEGYSVSREKKERFSLILESASTNQTSMYLCASNNSGFTSGANVLTFGAGSRLTVL.

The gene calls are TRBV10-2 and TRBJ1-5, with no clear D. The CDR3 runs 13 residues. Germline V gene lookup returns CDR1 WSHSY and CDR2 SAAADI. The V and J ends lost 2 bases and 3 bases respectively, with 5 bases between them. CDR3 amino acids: CASSEQVNQPQHF. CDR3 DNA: TGCGCCAGCAGTGAGCAGGTCAATCAGCCCCAGCATTTT.

CDR3 protein: CASRPPGLAYEQYF. The CDR3 DNA follows: TGTGCCAGCCGCCCCCCAGGATTGGCCTACGAGCAGTACTTC. J is TRBJ2-7 and V is TRBV6-5; D is unclear. The CDR3 is made up of 14 amino acids. Trimming pared 8 bases from V and 2 bases from J, leaving 16 bases between. CDR1 is MNHEY and CDR2 is SVGAGI in the germline V gene.

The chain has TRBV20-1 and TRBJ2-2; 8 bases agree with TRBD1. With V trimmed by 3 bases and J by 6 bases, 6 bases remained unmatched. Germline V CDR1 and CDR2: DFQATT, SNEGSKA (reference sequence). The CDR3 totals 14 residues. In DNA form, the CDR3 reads TGCAGTGCTAGTTATCAGGGGGCGGCCGGGGAGCTGTTTTTT. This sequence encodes CSASYQGAAGELFF.

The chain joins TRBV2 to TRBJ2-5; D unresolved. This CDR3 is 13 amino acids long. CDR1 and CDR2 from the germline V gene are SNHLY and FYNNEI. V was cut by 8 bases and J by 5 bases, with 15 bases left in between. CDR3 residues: CASLVTGWETQYF. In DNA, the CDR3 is TGTGCCAGCCTTGTCACCGGGTGGGAGACCCAGTACTTC.

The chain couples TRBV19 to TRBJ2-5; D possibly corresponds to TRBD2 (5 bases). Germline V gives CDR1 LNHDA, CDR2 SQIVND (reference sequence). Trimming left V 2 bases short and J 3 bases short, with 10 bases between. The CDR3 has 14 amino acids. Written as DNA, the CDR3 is TGTGCCAGTAGTATAAGACACGGGGAAGAGACCCAGTACTTC. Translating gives CASSIRHGEETQYF.

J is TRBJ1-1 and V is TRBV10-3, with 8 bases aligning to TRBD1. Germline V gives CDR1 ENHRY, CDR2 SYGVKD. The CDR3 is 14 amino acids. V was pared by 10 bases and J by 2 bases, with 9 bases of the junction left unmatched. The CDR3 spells CATKRQGRNTEAFF. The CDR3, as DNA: TGTGCCACCAAACGACAGGGGCGAAACACTGAAGCTTTCTTT.

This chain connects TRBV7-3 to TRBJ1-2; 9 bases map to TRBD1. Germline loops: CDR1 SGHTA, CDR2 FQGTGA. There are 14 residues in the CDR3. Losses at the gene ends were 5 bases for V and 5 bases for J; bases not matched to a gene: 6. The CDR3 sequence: CASSLGDRVYGYTF. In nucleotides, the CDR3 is TGTGCCAGCAGCCTAGGGGACAGGGTTTATGGCTACACCTTC.

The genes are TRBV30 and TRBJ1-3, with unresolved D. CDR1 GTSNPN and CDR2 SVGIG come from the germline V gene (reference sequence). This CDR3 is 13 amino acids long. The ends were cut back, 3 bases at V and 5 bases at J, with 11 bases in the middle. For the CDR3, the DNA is TGTGCCTGGAGCGGAGTAGAAAGAAACACCATATATTTT. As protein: CAWSGVERNTIYF.

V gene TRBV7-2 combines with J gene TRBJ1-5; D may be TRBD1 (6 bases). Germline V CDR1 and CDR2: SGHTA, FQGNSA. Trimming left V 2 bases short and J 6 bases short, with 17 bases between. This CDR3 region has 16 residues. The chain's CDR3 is CASSLSAGRGPQPQHF. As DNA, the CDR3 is TGTGCCAGCAGCTTATCGGCGGGCAGGGGCCCTCAGCCCCAGCATTTT.

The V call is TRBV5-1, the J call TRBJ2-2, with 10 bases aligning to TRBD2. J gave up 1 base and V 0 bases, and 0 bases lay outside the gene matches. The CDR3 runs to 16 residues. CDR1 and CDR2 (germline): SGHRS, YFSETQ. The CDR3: CASSLVAGGNTGELFF. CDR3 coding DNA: TGCGCCAGCAGCTTGGTAGCGGGAGGGAACACCGGGGAGCTGTTTTTT. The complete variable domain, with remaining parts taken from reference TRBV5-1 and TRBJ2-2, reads KAGVTQTPRYLIKTRGQQVTLSCSPISGHRSVSWYQQTPGQGLQFLFEYFSETQRNKGNFPGRFSGRQFSNSRSEMNVSTLELGDSALYLCASSLVAGGNTGELFFGEGSRLTVL.

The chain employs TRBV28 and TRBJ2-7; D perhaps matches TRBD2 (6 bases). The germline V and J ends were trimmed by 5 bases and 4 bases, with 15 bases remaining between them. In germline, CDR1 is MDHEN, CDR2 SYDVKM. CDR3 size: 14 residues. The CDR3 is CASSGSGSEYEQYF. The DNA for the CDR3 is TGTGCCAGCAGTGGTAGCGGATCCGAATACGAGCAGTACTTC.

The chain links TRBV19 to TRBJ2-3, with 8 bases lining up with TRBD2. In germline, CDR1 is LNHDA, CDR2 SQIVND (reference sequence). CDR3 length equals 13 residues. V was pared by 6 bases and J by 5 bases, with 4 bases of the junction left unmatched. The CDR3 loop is CASSGGARDTQYF. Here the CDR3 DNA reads TGTGCCAGTAGCGGGGGGGCAAGAGATACGCAGTATTTT.

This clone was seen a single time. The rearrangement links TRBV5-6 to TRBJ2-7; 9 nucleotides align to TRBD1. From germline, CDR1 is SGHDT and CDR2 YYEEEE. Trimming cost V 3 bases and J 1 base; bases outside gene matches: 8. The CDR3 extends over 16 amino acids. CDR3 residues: CASSSYGTGLSYEQYF. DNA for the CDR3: TGTGCCAGCAGCTCGTACGGGACAGGGTTATCCTACGAGCAGTACTTC.

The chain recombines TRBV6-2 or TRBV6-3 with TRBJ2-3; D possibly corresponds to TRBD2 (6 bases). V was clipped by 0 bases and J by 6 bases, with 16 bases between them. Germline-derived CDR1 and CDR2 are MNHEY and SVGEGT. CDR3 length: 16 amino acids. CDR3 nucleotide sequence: TGTGCCAGCAGTTACTCTTTCACTAGCAATGAGGATACGCAGTATTTT. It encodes CASSYSFTSNEDTQYF.

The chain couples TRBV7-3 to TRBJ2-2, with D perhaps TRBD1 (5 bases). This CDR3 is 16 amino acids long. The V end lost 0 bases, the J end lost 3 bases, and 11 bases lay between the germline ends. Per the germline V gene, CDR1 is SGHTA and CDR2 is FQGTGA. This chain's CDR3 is CASSLTKGQHTGELFF. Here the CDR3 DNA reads TGTGCCAGCAGCTTAACTAAAGGACAACACACCGGGGAGCTGTTTTTT.

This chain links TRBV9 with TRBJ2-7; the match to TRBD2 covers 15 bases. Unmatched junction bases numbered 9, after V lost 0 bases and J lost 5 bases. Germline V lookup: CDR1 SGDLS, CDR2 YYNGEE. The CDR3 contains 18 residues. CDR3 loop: CASSVDFYGTSGRNEQYF. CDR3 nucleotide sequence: TGTGCCAGCAGCGTAGATTTCTACGGGACTAGCGGGAGGAACGAGCAGTACTTC.

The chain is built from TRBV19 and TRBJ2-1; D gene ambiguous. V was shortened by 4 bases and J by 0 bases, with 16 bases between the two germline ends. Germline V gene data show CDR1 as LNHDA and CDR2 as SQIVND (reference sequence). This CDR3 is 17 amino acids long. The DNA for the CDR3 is TGTGCCAGTAGTAAGAGCTCGTGGTCGAGCTCCTACAATGAGCAGTTCTTC. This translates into CASSKSSWSSSYNEQFF.

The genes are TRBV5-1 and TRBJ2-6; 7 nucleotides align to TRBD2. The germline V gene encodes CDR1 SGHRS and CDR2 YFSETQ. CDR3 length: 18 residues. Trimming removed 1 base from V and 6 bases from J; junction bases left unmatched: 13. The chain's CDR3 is CASSLSGEGPLLANVLTF. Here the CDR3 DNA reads TGCGCCAGCAGCTTGTCGGGGGAGGGTCCCCTCTTGGCCAACGTCCTGACTTTC.

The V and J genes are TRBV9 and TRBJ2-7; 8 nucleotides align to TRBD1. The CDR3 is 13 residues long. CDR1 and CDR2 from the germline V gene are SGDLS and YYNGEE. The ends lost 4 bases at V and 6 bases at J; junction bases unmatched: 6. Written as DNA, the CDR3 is TGTGCCAGCAGCACGAGTACAGGGGGCGAGCAGTACTTC. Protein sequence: CASSTSTGGEQYF.

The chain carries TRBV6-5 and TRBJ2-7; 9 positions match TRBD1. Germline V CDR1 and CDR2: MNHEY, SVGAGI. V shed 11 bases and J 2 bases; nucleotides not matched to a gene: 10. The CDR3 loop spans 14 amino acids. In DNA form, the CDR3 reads TGTGCCGCGGCCCGGGACAGGGCCCCCTACGAGCAGTACTTC. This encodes CAAARDRAPYEQYF.

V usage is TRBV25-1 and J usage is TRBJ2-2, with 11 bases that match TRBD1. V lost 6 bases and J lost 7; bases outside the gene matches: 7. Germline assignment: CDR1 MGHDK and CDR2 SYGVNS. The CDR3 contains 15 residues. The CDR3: CASRGDRGSDGELFF. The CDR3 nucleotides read TGTGCCAGCAGGGGGGACAGGGGGAGTGACGGGGAGCTGTTTTTT.

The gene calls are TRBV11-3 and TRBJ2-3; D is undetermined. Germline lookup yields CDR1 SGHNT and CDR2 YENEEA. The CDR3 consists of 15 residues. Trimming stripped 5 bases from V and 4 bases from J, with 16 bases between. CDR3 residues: CASSPRSRASDTQYF. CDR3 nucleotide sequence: TGTGCCAGCAGCCCCCGGAGCCGAGCCTCAGATACGCAGTATTTT.